The 2 T cell receptor beta chains below all came from one sample that was sequenced in a study of Graves' ophthalmopathy and Graves' hyperthyroidism. Amplified material comprised TCR beta CDR3 regions derived from RNA transcripts. HTBI primers were employed in first-round RT-PCR, then a second-round multiplex PCR followed. Each CDR3 protein gets one entry after TCRdb re-called the multiplex PCR reads with MiXCR. The sample yields over a million distinct CDR3 sequences, roughly 35% seen once. Sequenced input: peripheral blood or thyroid tissue (not recorded which). These receptors were taken from an adult man with Graves' hyperthyroidism.

The chain combines TRBV7-8 with TRBJ2-2; tentative D call: TRBD2 (5 bases). The CDR3 consists of 16 residues. V lost 5 bases, J lost 3 bases, and 16 bases lay in between. Germline-derived CDR1 and CDR2 are SGHVS and FQNEAQ. In DNA form, the CDR3 reads TGTGCCAGCAGCCTATCTAGGGAGCTAGACACCGGGGAGCTGTTTTTT. Residues: CASSLSRELDTGELFF.

This clonotype was seen repeatedly, ten times or more. The chain is built from TRBV5-1 and TRBJ1-5, with D possibly TRBD1 on 5 matching bases. The CDR3 has 15 residues. CDR1 is SGHRS and CDR2 is YFSETQ in the germline V gene. V dropped 4 bases and J dropped 4 bases, with 15 bases sitting between them. This CDR3 is CASSPEGRGNQPQHF. The CDR3 DNA reads as TGCGCCAGCAGCCCGGAGGGACGGGGGAATCAGCCCCAGCATTTT.